The 10 T cell receptor beta chains reported below all come from one sample, sequenced in a study of beta chain features in type 1 diabetes (dated by TCRdb to the late 2010s). Receptor amplification or capture employed the immunoSEQ multiplex PCR assay. All of the isolated RNA was reverse transcribed with the High Capacity cDNA Reverse Transcription Kit, so expressed TCRB transcripts were sequenced. TCRdb carries this immuneACCESS record with in-frame sequences only. Its versions omit some clonotypes, under half of them owing to an unresolved V gene in the studies checked, with the rest unexplained. A total of some 410,000 clones appear in this sample, roughly an eighth of them only once. The ten largest clones add up to around 0.05% of the sample. Sequencing input: naive CD4+ T cells from blood. Reading the label with the study, this specimen's cell subset or site is: true naive CD4+ T cells. The receptors stem from a woman between 18 and 29 years old in good health.

V gene TRBV25-1 combines with J gene TRBJ2-7; 8 positions agree with TRBD1. The ends lost 6 bases at V and 3 bases at J; junction bases unmatched: 1. This CDR3 is built from 12 residues. Germline V gives CDR1 MGHDK, CDR2 SYGVNS. The CDR3 sequence: CASRGTGYEQYV. As DNA, the CDR3 is TGTGCCAGCAGAGGGACAGGCTACGAGCAGTACGTC.

This clone was counted between two and nine times. Other DNA sequences in the same sample also yield this CDR3. The chain links TRBV9 to TRBJ1-1; 8 positions agree with TRBD1. Germline CDR1 SGDLS, CDR2 YYNGEE. The CDR3 runs to 14 residues. The V segment lost 3 bases and the J segment 1 base; nucleotides outside the gene matches: 2. CDR3 DNA: TGTGCCAGCAGCGCCACAGGGGGGAACACTGAAGCTTTCTTT. Translating gives CASSATGGNTEAFF.

J is TRBJ1-6 and V is TRBV6-5; unclear D gene. CDR1 is MNHEY, CDR2 SVGAGI, per germline. The CDR3 runs to 13 residues. V lost 5 bases and J lost 9, with 11 bases in between. This CDR3 is CASSDRAASPLHF. CDR3 bases: TGTGCCAGCAGTGATAGGGCGGCTTCACCCCTCCACTTT.

This clone was detected only a few times. The chain uses TRBV7-2 and TRBJ1-5; tentative D call: TRBD1 (5 bases). Germline lookup yields CDR1 SGHTA and CDR2 FQGNSA. The CDR3 has 14 residues. Trimming removed 5 bases from V and 7 bases from J, with 15 bases in between. CDR3 bases: TGTGCCAGCAGCACCGCCTCAGGGCGGCAGCCCCAGCATTTT. It yields the protein CASSTASGRQPQHF.

This sequence joins TRBV5-5 and TRBJ2-2; D may match TRBD1 or TRBD2 (5 bases each). The CDR3 loop spans 16 amino acids. Germline values: CDR1 SGHKS, CDR2 YYEKEE (reference sequence). V lost 3 bases, J lost 4 bases, and 16 bases lay in between. The CDR3 DNA sequence: TGTGCCAGCAGCTACCCCGGGACCCAGATCACCGGGGAGCTGTTTTTT. It yields the protein CASSYPGTQITGELFF.

V gene TRBV28 combines with J gene TRBJ2-3; D call uncertain. CDR1 is MDHEN, CDR2 SYDVKM, per germline. Trimming pared 5 bases from V and 3 bases from J, leaving 6 bases between. CDR3 length: 12 residues. DNA of the CDR3: TGTGCCAGCAGTGGGGTAACAGATACGCAGTATTTT. It is translated as CASSGVTDTQYF.

This clone was counted between two and nine times. The rearrangement joins TRBV28 to TRBJ2-7; D gene unclear. Trimming pared 8 bases from V and 3 bases from J, leaving 17 bases between. Looked up from germline, CDR1 is MDHEN and CDR2 is SYDVKM. The CDR3 totals 14 residues. Here the CDR3 DNA reads TGTGCCAGCCTTCGATCACCGCGGAGCTACGAGCAGTACTTC. Protein product: CASLRSPRSYEQYF.

V usage is TRBV5-6 and J usage is TRBJ2-1; D remains ambiguous. CDR3 length: 13 residues. Deletions cut 1 base from V and 9 bases from J, with 11 bases between. CDR1 and CDR2 (germline): SGHDT, YYEEEE. The CDR3 protein is CASSLFISGEQFF. For the CDR3, the DNA is TGTGCCAGCAGCTTGTTCATCAGTGGTGAGCAGTTCTTC.

The chain uses TRBV2 and TRBJ2-3; D gene ambiguous. CDR3 length: 16 amino acids. Looked up from germline, CDR1 is SNHLY and CDR2 is FYNNEI. V lost 5 bases to trimming and J lost 5 bases, with 20 bases between them. CDR3 region: CASSRRHPTIEDTQYF. CDR3 coding DNA: TGTGCCAGCAGTCGTAGACACCCAACTATAGAAGATACGCAGTATTTT. Drawing the rest from reference TRBV2 and TRBJ2-3, the complete variable domain is EPEVTQTPSHQVTQMGQEVILRCVPISNHLYFYWYRQILGQKVEFLVSFYNNEISEKSEIFDDQFSVERPDGSNFTLKIRSTKLEDSAMYFCASSRRHPTIEDTQYFGPGTRLTVL.

The V call is TRBV29-1, the J call TRBJ1-2; 12 nucleotides line up with TRBD1. V lost 7 bases, J lost 8 bases, and 5 bases stayed unmatched. This CDR3 region has 12 residues. CDR1 is SQVTM, CDR2 ANQGSEA, per germline. Here the CDR3 reads CSAGTGGRGYTF. The CDR3 DNA sequence: TGCAGCGCCGGGACAGGGGGCCGCGGCTACACCTTC.